This TCR beta chain appears in the sequencing data of a study of blood T cell repertoires in COVID-19. Background on the study: The samples span acute and convalescent COVID-19 from the United States, Italy and Spain. Sources were T cells, B-cell-depleted T cells, or PBMCs; the material itself was cDNA or gDNA.

In the study's own analysis: Scientists estimated how many nucleated cells there were by amplifying reference gene primers. Clones were read by immunoSEQ multiplex PCR, and TCRdb kept only the in-frame ones, dropping some. That table gives V, J and clone size, and the DNA gave D and trimming. There are about 54,000 clones in the sample; roughly 79% occur only once, and over 4.5% lies in the top ten. V shed 2 bases and J 6 bases; nucleotides not matched to a gene: 1. The CDR3 is 12 residues long. Germline CDR1 reads SGHRS; CDR2 reads YFSETQ. The receptor's source is a woman aged 55-75 years with acute or convalescent COVID-19. Sequenced input: peripheral blood. The chain employs TRBV5-1 and TRBJ1-2; 7 nucleotides match TRBD1. CDR3 DNA sequence: TGCGCCAGCAGCTTTCAGGGGGATGGCTACACCTTC. This gives the protein CASSFQGDGYTF.